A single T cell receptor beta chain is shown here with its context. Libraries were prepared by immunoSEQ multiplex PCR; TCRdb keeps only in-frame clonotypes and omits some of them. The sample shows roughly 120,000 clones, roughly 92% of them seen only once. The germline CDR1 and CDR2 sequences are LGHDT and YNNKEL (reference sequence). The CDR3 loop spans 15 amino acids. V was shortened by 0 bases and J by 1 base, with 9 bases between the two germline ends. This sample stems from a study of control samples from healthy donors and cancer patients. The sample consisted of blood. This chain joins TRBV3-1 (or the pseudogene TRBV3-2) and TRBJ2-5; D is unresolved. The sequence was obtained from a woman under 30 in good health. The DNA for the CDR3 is TGTGCCAGCAGCCAAGAGAGCTTGCTCCAAGAGACCCAGTACTTC. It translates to CASSQESLLQETQYF.